Listed below are T cell receptor beta chains from one sample, sequenced in a study of shared clonotypes between healthy human individuals. The table came from immunoSEQ multiplex PCR; TCRdb's copy has only in-frame clones and leaves some out. The sample includes about 1.1 million clones, approximately 80% seen only once; the top ten take approximately 0.95%. Sequencing input: memory CD4+ T cells from PBMCs. All receptors come from a man between 18 and 29 years old in good health. Some clones in this sample may be carry-over from other donors' samples. The CDR3 runs from the conserved cysteine through the conserved F or W. Each record gives: D gene, clone size, J gene, V gene, CDR3 protein, CDR3 DNA. The D gene is left open where the match is weak. Size is stated for part of the rows, as once, few or many counts, or as a class when the clone is expanded.

D: TRBD2; size: few; J: TRBJ2-2; V: TRBV11-2; CDR3: CASSPRGLAGYTGELFF; DNA: TGTGCCAGCAGCCCAAGAGGGCTAGCGGGGTACACCGGGGAGCTGTTTTTT
D: TRBD2; size: few; J: TRBJ2-1; V: TRBV5-1; CDR3: CASSLALAGDNEQFF; DNA: TGCGCCAGCAGCTTGGCCCTAGCGGGAGACAATGAGCAGTTCTTC
D: .; size: .; J: TRBJ1-1; V: TRBV9; CDR3: CASNLQGDTEAFF; DNA: TGTGCCAGCAACCTCCAGGGAGACACTGAAGCTTTCTTT
D: TRBD2; size: .; J: TRBJ2-1; V: TRBV5-1; CDR3: CASSLGVSGRANEQFF; DNA: TGCGCCAGCAGCTTGGGGGTTAGCGGGAGGGCCAATGAGCAGTTCTTC
D: TRBD2; size: .; J: TRBJ2-7; V: TRBV28; CDR3: CASSGTGTSGSFRSYEQYF; DNA: TGTGCCAGCAGTGGTACCGGGACTAGCGGGAGTTTTAGGTCCTACGAGCAGTACTTC
D: .; size: once; J: TRBJ1-2; V: TRBV28; CDR3: CASSLTGPNYGYTF; DNA: TGTGCCAGCAGTTTAACAGGGCCAAACTATGGCTACACCTTC
D: .; size: .; J: TRBJ2-7; V: TRBV5-1; CDR3: CASSLPGGTDEQYF; DNA: TGCGCCAGCAGCTTACCCGGCGGGACTGACGAGCAGTACTTC
D: TRBD1; size: .; J: TRBJ1-1; V: TRBV15; CDR3: CATSGLKGATEAFF; DNA: TGTGCCACCAGCGGACTAAAGGGGGCCACTGAAGCTTTCTTT
D: TRBD1; size: few; J: TRBJ2-2; V: TRBV29-1; CDR3: CSCDRGNTGELFF; DNA: TGCAGCTGCGACAGGGGGAACACCGGGGAGCTGTTTTTT
D: .; size: .; J: TRBJ1-2; V: TRBV6-4; CDR3: CASSLDWFRGTPSGGGYTF; DNA: TGTGCCAGCAGCCTAGATTGGTTCCGGGGTACCCCATCCGGAGGCGGCTACACCTTC
D: .; size: .; J: TRBJ2-7; V: TRBV19; CDR3: CASKETGQPLGAYEQYF; DNA: TGTGCCAGTAAAGAGACAGGACAACCCTTAGGGGCCTACGAGCAGTACTTC
D: .; size: .; J: TRBJ1-4; V: TRBV5-1; CDR3: CASSPDTGLTNEKLFF; DNA: TGCGCCAGCAGCCCCGATACAGGGCTTACTAATGAAAAACTGTTTTTT
D: TRBD1; size: .; J: TRBJ1-2; V: TRBV5-1; CDR3: CASSAGQANYGYTF; DNA: TGCGCCAGCAGCGCAGGACAGGCCAACTATGGCTACACCTTC
D: .; size: once; J: TRBJ1-5; V: TRBV29-1; CDR3: CSVEVSALQPQHF; DNA: TGCAGCGTTGAGGTTTCAGCTCTTCAGCCCCAGCATTTT
D: TRBD1; size: .; J: TRBJ1-2; V: TRBV28; CDR3: CASSLPRTGGADGYTF; DNA: TGTGCCAGCAGCCTACCGCGGACAGGGGGCGCTGATGGCTACACCTTC
D: TRBD1; size: .; J: TRBJ1-5; V: TRBV25-1; CDR3: CASSLTGGSQPQHF; DNA: TGTGCCAGCAGTCTCACAGGGGGAAGTCAGCCCCAGCATTTT
D: .; size: .; J: TRBJ1-5; V: TRBV7-2; CDR3: CASSLVSQPQHF; DNA: TGTGCCAGCAGCTTAGTGAGCCAGCCCCAGCATTTT
D: TRBD2; size: .; J: TRBJ2-1; V: TRBV2; CDR3: CASNGGRGPNEQFF; DNA: TGTGCCAGCAATGGCGGGAGAGGGCCAAATGAGCAGTTCTTC
D: .; size: .; J: TRBJ2-1; V: TRBV7-9; CDR3: CASSLAPMDNEQFF; DNA: TGTGCCAGCAGCTTAGCTCCGATGGACAATGAGCAGTTCTTC
D: .; size: .; J: TRBJ1-5; V: TRBV5-1; CDR3: CASSLVGGDQPQHF; DNA: TGCGCCAGCAGCTTGGTCGGGGGAGACCAGCCCCAGCATTTT
D: TRBD1; size: .; J: TRBJ2-2; V: TRBV9; CDR3: CASSYNVEPDRDQLTGELFF; DNA: TGTGCCAGCAGCTATAACGTCGAACCCGACAGGGATCAGTTGACCGGGGAGCTGTTTTTT
D: TRBD2; size: .; J: TRBJ2-1; V: TRBV11-2; CDR3: CASSFTWASGSNEQFF; DNA: TGTGCCAGCAGCTTCACATGGGCTAGCGGGTCCAATGAGCAGTTCTTC
D: .; size: few; J: TRBJ2-5; V: TRBV7-7; CDR3: CASSLDPGETQYF; DNA: TGTGCCAGCAGCTTAGATCCGGGAGAGACCCAGTACTTC
D: TRBD1; size: .; J: TRBJ2-3; V: TRBV11-2; CDR3: CASSRGPSAPDTQYF; DNA: TGTGCCAGCAGTAGGGGGCCCTCGGCTCCAGATACGCAGTATTTT
D: .; size: .; J: TRBJ2-6; V: TRBV2; CDR3: CASSDQGMGNVLTF; DNA: TGTGCCAGCAGTGACCAGGGGATGGGCAACGTCCTGACTTTC
D: TRBD1; size: .; J: TRBJ1-1; V: TRBV4-1; CDR3: CASSQGPGQTNTEAFF; DNA: TGCGCCAGCAGCCAAGGACCGGGACAGACGAACACTGAAGCTTTCTTT
D: TRBD1; size: .; J: TRBJ1-3; V: TRBV19; CDR3: CASTDDRGSGNTIYF; DNA: TGTGCCAGTACCGACGACAGGGGGTCTGGAAACACCATATATTTT
D: TRBD1; size: few; J: TRBJ1-5; V: TRBV19; CDR3: CASRDRVHQPQHF; DNA: TGTGCCAGTAGAGACAGGGTCCATCAGCCCCAGCATTTT
D: .; size: once; J: TRBJ2-7; V: TRBV10-3; CDR3: CASQNPGYYEQYF; DNA: TGTGCCAGCCAGAACCCGGGTTACTACGAGCAGTACTTC
D: .; size: .; J: TRBJ1-4; V: TRBV28; CDR3: CASLGVNEKLFF; DNA: TGTGCCAGCCTGGGCGTCAATGAAAAACTGTTTTTT
D: TRBD2; size: .; J: TRBJ2-7; V: TRBV6-1; CDR3: CASSASGLAYEQYF; DNA: TGTGCCAGCAGCGCCTCGGGACTAGCCTACGAGCAGTACTTC
D: .; size: .; J: TRBJ1-1; V: TRBV2; CDR3: CASSEVDVLMGTEAFF; DNA: TGTGCCAGCAGTGAAGTCGATGTCCTTATGGGCACTGAAGCTTTCTTT
D: TRBD1; size: .; J: TRBJ1-1; V: TRBV15; CDR3: CATSRGSPDRANEAFF; DNA: TGTGCCACCAGCAGAGGCTCTCCGGACAGGGCCAATGAAGCTTTCTTT
D: .; size: .; J: TRBJ2-5; V: TRBV6-6; CDR3: CASSSRVETQYF; DNA: TGTGCCAGCAGTAGCAGGGTGGAGACCCAGTACTTC
D: TRBD1; size: .; J: TRBJ2-1; V: TRBV18; CDR3: CASSPPSTGQGYNEQFF; DNA: TGTGCCAGCTCACCTCCTTCTACGGGACAGGGCTACAATGAGCAGTTCTTC
D: TRBD2; size: .; J: TRBJ2-7; V: TRBV2; CDR3: CASSDTSGTPYEQYF; DNA: TGTGCCAGCAGCGATACTAGCGGGACCCCCTACGAGCAGTACTTC
D: TRBD2; size: once; J: TRBJ2-7; V: TRBV4-1; CDR3: CASSLFPPTSGSTEQYF; DNA: TGCGCCAGCAGCCTCTTCCCCCCGACTAGCGGGAGTACCGAGCAGTACTTC
D: TRBD2; size: .; J: TRBJ2-1; V: TRBV10-3; CDR3: CAITEGLAGYNEQFF; DNA: TGTGCCATCACCGAAGGACTAGCGGGCTACAATGAGCAGTTCTTC
D: .; size: once; J: TRBJ2-3; V: TRBV19; CDR3: CASSIQGAGTDTQYF; DNA: TGTGCCAGTAGTATTCAGGGAGCGGGCACAGATACGCAGTATTTT
D: TRBD2; size: .; J: TRBJ2-7; V: TRBV7-2; CDR3: CASSLAGRAGYEQYF; DNA: TGTGCCAGCAGCTTAGCCGGGAGGGCCGGGTACGAGCAGTACTTC
D: .; size: .; J: TRBJ1-5; V: TRBV28; CDR3: CASSFFSLRQKNQPQHF; DNA: TGTGCCAGCAGTTTCTTTTCGTTGAGACAGAAAAATCAGCCCCAGCATTTT
D: .; size: .; J: TRBJ2-2; V: TRBV4-1; CDR3: CASSQVRAGELFF; DNA: TGCGCCAGCAGCCAAGTACGGGCCGGGGAGCTGTTTTTT
D: .; size: many; J: TRBJ1-1; V: TRBV2; CDR3: CASSPQGPNTEAFF; DNA: TGTGCCAGCAGTCCACAGGGCCCGAACACTGAAGCTTTCTTT
D: TRBD1; size: .; J: TRBJ2-2; V: TRBV7-7; CDR3: CAILRGPTGELFF; DNA: TGTGCCATCCTAAGGGGGCCCACCGGGGAGCTGTTTTTT
D: .; size: .; J: TRBJ1-2; V: TRBV5-4; CDR3: CASSSIGPGSYGYTF; DNA: TGTGCCAGCAGCTCTATAGGACCTGGCAGCTATGGCTACACCTTC
D: .; size: .; J: TRBJ1-5; V: TRBV7-3; CDR3: CASRMQSDQPQHF; DNA: TGTGCCAGCAGAATGCAGAGTGATCAGCCCCAGCATTTT
D: .; size: few; J: TRBJ1-1; V: TRBV19; CDR3: CASSPLGNTEAFF; DNA: TGTGCCAGTAGCCCCCTGGGGAACACTGAAGCTTTCTTT
D: .; size: many; J: TRBJ2-5; V: TRBV6-5; CDR3: CASKIAASQETQYF; DNA: TGTGCCAGCAAAATAGCGGCCTCCCAAGAGACCCAGTACTTC
D: TRBD2; size: once; J: TRBJ2-7; V: TRBV28; CDR3: CASSSLWASGTYEQYF; DNA: TGTGCCAGCAGTTCTCTGTGGGCTAGCGGGACCTACGAGCAGTACTTC
D: .; size: .; J: TRBJ1-5; V: TRBV5-5; CDR3: CASSLLSGRVGFDQPQHF; DNA: TGTGCCAGCAGCTTGTTGTCGGGCAGGGTAGGGTTTGATCAGCCCCAGCATTTT
D: TRBD1; size: .; J: TRBJ2-7; V: TRBV9; CDR3: CASSSGGSSYEQYF; DNA: TGTGCCAGCAGCTCAGGGGGCTCCTCCTACGAGCAGTACTTC
D: TRBD1; size: .; J: TRBJ1-1; V: TRBV5-1; CDR3: CASSLQGANTEAFF; DNA: TGCGCCAGCAGCTTACAGGGGGCTAACACTGAAGCTTTCTTT
D: TRBD1; size: .; J: TRBJ1-1; V: TRBV5-1; CDR3: CASRMGAGGTEAFF; DNA: TGCGCCTCTCGGATGGGGGCAGGGGGCACTGAAGCTTTCTTT
D: .; size: .; J: TRBJ1-2; V: TRBV5-6; CDR3: CASSLDRGSYGYTF; DNA: TGTGCCAGCAGCTTGGATCGGGGTAGCTATGGCTACACCTTC
D: TRBD1; size: .; J: TRBJ1-1; V: TRBV6-5; CDR3: CASSYIQGAHTEAFF; DNA: TGTGCCAGCAGTTACATTCAGGGGGCGCATACTGAAGCTTTCTTT